The 5 T cell receptor beta chains presented below share a single source sample, sequenced in a study of a mutant IDH1 vaccine in newly diagnosed glioma. Libraries were prepared by immunoSEQ multiplex PCR; TCRdb keeps only in-frame clonotypes and omits some of them. Of about 58,000 clones listed, about 86% are singletons. These receptors have no identified antigens. Indicated time point: week 5, during vaccination. The study gave 300 ug of mutant IDH1 20-mer peptide per vaccine dose, with topical imiquimod. This specimen was PBMCs, taken from a glioma patient whose treatment included an IDH1 peptide vaccine. The receptors shown here come from a woman between 45 and 60 years old with glioma.

The chain links TRBV9 to TRBJ1-5; 7 bases match TRBD1. J was trimmed by 7 bases and V by 4 bases; bases with no gene match: 8. The CDR3 totals 14 residues. In germline, CDR1 is SGDLS, CDR2 YYNGEE. Here the CDR3 reads CASSPTGEGQPQHF. CDR3 nucleotides: TGTGCCAGCAGCCCTACAGGGGAGGGACAGCCCCAGCATTTT.

This clone was seen a handful of times. V usage is TRBV6-5 and J usage is TRBJ1-6; D is possibly TRBD1 (5 bases). CDR1 is MNHEY and CDR2 is SVGAGI in the germline V gene. Trimming stripped 2 bases from V and 8 bases from J, with 10 bases between. The CDR3 totals 14 residues. CDR3 in amino acids: CASSYGAADSPLHF. The CDR3, as DNA: TGTGCCAGCAGTTACGGGGCCGCGGATTCACCCCTCCACTTT.

DNA for the CDR3: TGCAGCGTCGGACAGGTCAATCAGCCCCAGCATTTT. Amino acids: CSVGQVNQPQHF. The V and J genes are TRBV29-1 and TRBJ1-5, with 7 bases aligning to TRBD1. V lost 6 bases to trimming and J lost 3 bases; unmatched junction nucleotides: 2. In germline, CDR1 is SQVTM, CDR2 ANQGSEA. The CDR3 length is 12 residues.

The chain uses TRBV13 and TRBJ2-5; no clear D. V dropped 5 bases and J dropped 5 bases, with 15 bases sitting between them. The CDR3 loop spans 14 amino acids. Germline loops: CDR1 PRHDT, CDR2 FYEKMQ (reference sequence). As DNA, the CDR3 is TGTGCCAGCAGCCCCCCGGACCATACGGAGACCCAGTACTTC. Amino acids: CASSPPDHTETQYF. Filled out from reference TRBV13 and TRBJ2-5, the complete variable domain reads AAGVIQSPRHLIKEKRETATLKCYPIPRHDTVYWYQQGPGQDPQFLISFYEKMQSDKGSIPDRFSAQQFSDYHSELNMSSLELGDSALYFCASSPPDHTETQYFGPGTRLLVL.

As for this clone: A much larger clone lies a single base off, so this may be a read error. The chain uses TRBV5-4 and TRBJ2-2, with no clear D. Germline V gene lookup returns CDR1 SGHNT and CDR2 YYREEE (reference sequence). V dropped 0 bases and J dropped 3 bases, with 0 bases sitting between them. CDR3 length: 12 amino acids. CDR3 coding DNA: TGTGCCAGCAGCTTGGACACCGGGGAGCTGTTTTTT. This translates into CASSLDTGELFF.